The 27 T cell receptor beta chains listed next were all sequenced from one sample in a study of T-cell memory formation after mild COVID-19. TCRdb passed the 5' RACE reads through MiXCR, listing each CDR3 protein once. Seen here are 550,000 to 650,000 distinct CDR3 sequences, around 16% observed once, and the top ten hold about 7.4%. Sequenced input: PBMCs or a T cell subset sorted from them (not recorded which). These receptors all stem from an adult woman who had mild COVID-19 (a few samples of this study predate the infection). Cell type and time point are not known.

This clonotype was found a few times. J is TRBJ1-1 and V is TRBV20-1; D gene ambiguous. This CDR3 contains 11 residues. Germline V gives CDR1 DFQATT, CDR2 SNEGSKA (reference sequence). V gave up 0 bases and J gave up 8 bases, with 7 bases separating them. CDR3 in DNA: TGCAGTGCTAGAGAGGTGCTGGAAGCTTTCTTT. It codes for CSAREVLEAFF.

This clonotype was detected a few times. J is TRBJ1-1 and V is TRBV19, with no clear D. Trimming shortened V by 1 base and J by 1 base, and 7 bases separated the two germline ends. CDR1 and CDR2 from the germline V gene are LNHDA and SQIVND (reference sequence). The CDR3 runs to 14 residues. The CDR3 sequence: CASSIAAPNTEAFF. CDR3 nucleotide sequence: TGTGCCAGTAGTATAGCGGCCCCGAACACTGAAGCTTTCTTT.

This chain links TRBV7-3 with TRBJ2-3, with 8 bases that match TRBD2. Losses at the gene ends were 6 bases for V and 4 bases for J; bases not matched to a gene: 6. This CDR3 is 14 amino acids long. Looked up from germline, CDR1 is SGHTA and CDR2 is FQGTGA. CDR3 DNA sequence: TGTGCCAGCAGAAAAAGGACTAGCTCAGATACGCAGTATTTT. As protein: CASRKRTSSDTQYF.

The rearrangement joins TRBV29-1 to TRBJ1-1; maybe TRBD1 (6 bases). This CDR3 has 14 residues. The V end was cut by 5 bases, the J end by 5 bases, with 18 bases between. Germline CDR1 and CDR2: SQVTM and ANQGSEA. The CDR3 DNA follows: TGCAGCGTTAAAACCCGACAGGACGGGACTGAAGCTTTCTTT. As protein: CSVKTRQDGTEAFF.

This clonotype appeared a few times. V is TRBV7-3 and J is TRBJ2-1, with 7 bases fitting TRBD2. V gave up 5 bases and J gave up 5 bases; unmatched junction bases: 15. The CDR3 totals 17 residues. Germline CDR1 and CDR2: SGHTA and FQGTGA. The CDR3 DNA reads TGTGCCAGCAGCCTGCCACATGGGGGACTACCAAACAATGAGCAGTTCTTC. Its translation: CASSLPHGGLPNNEQFF.

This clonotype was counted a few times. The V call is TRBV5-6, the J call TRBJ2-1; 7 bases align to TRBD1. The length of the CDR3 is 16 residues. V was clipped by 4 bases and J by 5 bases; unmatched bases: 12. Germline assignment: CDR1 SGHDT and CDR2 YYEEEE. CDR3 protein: CASSPKADRTHNEQFF. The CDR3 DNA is TGTGCCAGCAGCCCTAAGGCGGACAGGACACACAATGAGCAGTTCTTC.

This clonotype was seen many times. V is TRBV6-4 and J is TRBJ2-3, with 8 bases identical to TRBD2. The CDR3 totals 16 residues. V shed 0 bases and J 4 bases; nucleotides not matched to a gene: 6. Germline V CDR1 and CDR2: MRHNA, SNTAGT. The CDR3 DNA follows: TGTGCCAGCAGTGACTCGAAACGGGGGGGGCCAGATACGCAGTATTTT. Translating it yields CASSDSKRGGPDTQYF.

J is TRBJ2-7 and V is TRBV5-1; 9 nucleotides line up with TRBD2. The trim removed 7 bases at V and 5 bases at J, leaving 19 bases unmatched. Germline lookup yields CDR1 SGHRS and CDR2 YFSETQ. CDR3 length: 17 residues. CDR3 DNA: TGCGCCAGCTGGGGGGGTAGCGGGAGACCCAAGCTCAACGAGCAGTACTTC. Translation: CASWGGSGRPKLNEQYF.

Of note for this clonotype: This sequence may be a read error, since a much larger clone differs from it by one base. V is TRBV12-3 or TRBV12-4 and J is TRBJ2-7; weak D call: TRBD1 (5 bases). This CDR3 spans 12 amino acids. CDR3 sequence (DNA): TGTGCCAGAAGTTTTGGGGCGAGTGGGCAGTACTTC. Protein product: CARSFGASGQYF.

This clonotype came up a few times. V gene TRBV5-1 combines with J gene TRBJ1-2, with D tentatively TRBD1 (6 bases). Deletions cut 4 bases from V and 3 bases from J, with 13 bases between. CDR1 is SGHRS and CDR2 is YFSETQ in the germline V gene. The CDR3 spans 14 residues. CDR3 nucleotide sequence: TGCGCCAGCAGCACGGGACAAAGTTACTATGGCTACACCTTC. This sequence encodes CASSTGQSYYGYTF.

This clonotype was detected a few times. The CDR3: CASSRGQGAPYEQYF. The CDR3 bases are TGTGCCAGCAGCCGGGGACAGGGGGCCCCCTACGAGCAGTACTTC. This chain links TRBV3-1 with TRBJ2-7; 12 bases fit TRBD1. CDR1 is LGHDT and CDR2 is YNNKEL in the germline V gene (reference sequence). This CDR3 region has 15 residues. The ends lost 4 bases at V and 2 bases at J; junction bases unmatched: 3.

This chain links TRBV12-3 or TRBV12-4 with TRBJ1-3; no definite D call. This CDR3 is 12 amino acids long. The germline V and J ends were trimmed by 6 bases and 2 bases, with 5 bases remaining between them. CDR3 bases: TGTGCCAGCAGAAGGGCTGGAAACACCATATATTTT. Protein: CASRRAGNTIYF.

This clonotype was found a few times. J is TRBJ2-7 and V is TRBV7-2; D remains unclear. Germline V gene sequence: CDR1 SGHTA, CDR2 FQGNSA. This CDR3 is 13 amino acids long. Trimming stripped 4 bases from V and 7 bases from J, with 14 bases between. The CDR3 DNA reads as TGTGCCAGCAGCTCTGACCCTGGGTTAGAGCAGTACTTC. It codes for CASSSDPGLEQYF. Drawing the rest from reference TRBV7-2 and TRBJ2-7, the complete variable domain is GAGVSQSPSNKVTEKGKDVELRCDPISGHTALYWYRQSLGQGLEFLIYFQGNSAPDKSGLPSDRFSAERTGGSVSTLTIQRTQQEDSAVYLCASSSDPGLEQYFGPGTRLTVT.

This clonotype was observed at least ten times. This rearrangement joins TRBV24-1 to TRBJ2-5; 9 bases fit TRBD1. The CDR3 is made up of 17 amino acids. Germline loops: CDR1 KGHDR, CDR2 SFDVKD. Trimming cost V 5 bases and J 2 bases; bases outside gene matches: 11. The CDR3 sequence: CATSGGRSGTGQETQYF. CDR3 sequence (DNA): TGTGCCACCAGTGGCGGAAGGTCAGGGACAGGGCAAGAGACCCAGTACTTC.

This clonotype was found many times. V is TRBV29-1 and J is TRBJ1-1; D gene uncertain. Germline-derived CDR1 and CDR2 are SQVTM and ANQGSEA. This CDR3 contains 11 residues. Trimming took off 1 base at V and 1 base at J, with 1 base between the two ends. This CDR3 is CSVEGNTEAFF. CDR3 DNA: TGCAGCGTTGAAGGGAACACTGAAGCTTTCTTT.

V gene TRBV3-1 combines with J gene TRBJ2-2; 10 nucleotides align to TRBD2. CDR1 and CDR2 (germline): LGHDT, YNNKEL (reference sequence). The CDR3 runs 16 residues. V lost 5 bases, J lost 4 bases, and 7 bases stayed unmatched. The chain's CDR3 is CASSISGRSGTGELFF. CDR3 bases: TGTGCCAGCAGCATTAGCGGGAGGTCCGGCACCGGGGAGCTGTTTTTT.

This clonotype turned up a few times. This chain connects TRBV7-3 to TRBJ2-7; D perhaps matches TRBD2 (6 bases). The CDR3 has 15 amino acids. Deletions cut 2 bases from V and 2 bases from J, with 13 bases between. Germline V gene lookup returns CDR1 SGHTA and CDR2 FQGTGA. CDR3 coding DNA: TGTGCCAGCAGCTTATTCCTAGCGCCGACCTACGAGCAGTACTTC. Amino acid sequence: CASSLFLAPTYEQYF.

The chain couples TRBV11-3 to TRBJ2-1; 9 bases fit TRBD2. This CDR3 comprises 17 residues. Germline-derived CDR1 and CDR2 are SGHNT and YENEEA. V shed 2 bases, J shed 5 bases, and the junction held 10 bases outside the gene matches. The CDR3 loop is CASSLSPGSGSHNEQFF. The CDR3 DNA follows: TGTGCCAGCAGCTTATCCCCGGGTAGCGGGAGCCACAATGAGCAGTTCTTC.

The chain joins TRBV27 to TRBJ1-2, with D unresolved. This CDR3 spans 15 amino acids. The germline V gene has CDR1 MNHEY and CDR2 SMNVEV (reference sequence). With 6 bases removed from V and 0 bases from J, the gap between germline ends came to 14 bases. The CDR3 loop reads CASSRAGQPNYGYTF. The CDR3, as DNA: TGTGCCAGCAGCCGGGCTGGGCAGCCTAACTATGGCTACACCTTC.

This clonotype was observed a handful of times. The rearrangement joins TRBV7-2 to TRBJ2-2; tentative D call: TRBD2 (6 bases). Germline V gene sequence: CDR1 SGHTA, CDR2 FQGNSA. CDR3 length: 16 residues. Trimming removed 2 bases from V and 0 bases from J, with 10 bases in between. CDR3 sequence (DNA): TGTGCCAGCAGCTTAAATGGGGGGTCGAACACCGGGGAGCTGTTTTTT. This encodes CASSLNGGSNTGELFF.

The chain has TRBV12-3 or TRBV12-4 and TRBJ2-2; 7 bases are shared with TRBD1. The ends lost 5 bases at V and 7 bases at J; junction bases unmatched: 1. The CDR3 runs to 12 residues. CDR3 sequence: CASSTGVGELFF. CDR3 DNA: TGTGCCAGCAGTACAGGGGTCGGGGAGCTGTTTTTT.

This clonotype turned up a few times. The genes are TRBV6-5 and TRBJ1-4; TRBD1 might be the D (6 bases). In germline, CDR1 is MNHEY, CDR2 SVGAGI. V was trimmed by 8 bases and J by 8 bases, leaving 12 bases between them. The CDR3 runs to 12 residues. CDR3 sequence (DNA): TGTGCCAGCCGGGCAGGGGTAGAAAAACTGTTTTTT. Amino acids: CASRAGVEKLFF.

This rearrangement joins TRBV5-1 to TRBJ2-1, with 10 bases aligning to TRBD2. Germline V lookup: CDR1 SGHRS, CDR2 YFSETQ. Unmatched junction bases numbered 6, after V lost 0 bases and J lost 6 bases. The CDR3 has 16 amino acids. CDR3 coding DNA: TGCGCCAGCAGCTTGGCCGGGGCTAGCGGGAGCAATGAGCAGTTCTTC. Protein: CASSLAGASGSNEQFF.

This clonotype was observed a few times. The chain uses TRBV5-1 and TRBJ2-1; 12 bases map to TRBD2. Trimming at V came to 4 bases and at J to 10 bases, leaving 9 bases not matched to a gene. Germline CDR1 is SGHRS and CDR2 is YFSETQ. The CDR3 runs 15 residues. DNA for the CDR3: TGCGCCAGCAGCGTCTCTAGCGGGGGGGCCAAGGAGCAGTTCTTC. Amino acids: CASSVSSGGAKEQFF.

The CDR3 DNA reads as TGTGCCAGCAGCCAGGCGGGGACAGAGGCGTACAATGAGCAGTTCTTC. This translates into CASSQAGTEAYNEQFF. This chain connects TRBV3-1 to TRBJ2-1; TRBD1 is a possible D gene (7 bases). Trimming stripped 3 bases from V and 4 bases from J, with 16 bases between. The CDR3 extends over 16 amino acids. Germline-derived CDR1 and CDR2 are LGHDT and YNNKEL (reference sequence).

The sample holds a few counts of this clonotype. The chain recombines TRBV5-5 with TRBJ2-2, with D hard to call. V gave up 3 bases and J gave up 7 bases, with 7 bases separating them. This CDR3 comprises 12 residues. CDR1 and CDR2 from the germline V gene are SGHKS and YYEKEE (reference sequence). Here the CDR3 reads CASSSPRGELFF. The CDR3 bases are TGTGCCAGCAGCTCCCCCCGCGGGGAGCTGTTTTTT.

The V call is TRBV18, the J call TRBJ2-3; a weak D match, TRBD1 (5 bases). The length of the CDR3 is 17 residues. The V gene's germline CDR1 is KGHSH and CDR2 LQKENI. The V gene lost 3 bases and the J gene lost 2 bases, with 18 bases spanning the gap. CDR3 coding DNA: TGTGCCAGCTCACCTCGACAGATTCGGACAAACACAGATACGCAGTATTTT. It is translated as CASSPRQIRTNTDTQYF.